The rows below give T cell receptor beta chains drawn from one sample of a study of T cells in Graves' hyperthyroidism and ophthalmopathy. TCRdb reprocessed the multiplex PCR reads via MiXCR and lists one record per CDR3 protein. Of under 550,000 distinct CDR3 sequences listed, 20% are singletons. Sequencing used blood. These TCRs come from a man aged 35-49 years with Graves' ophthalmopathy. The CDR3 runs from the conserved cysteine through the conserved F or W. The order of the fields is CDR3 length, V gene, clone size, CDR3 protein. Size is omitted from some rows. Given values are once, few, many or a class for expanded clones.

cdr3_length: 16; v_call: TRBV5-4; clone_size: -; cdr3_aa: CASSQDLGLARNEQFF
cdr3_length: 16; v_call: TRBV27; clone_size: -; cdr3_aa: CASASGMTGKGEKLFF
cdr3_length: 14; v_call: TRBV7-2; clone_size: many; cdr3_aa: CASSRITGGAEAFF
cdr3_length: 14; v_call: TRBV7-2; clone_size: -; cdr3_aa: CASSPRGTLNEQFF
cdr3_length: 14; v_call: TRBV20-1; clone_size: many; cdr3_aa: CSARETGGRYEQYF
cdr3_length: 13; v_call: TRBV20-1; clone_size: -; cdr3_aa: CSAPRTPNTEAFF
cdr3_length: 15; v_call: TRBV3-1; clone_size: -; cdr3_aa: CASSLTGNPPRGYTF
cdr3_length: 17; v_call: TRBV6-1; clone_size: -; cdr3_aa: CASSPRLAGFSYNEQFF
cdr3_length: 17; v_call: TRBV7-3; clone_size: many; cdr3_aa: CASSLTGGRASAGELFF
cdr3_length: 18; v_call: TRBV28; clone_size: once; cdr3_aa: CASSSGQGRLATNEKLFF
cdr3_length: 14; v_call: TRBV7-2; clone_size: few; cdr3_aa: CASSLWRLNTEAFF
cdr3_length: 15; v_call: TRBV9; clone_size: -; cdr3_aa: CASSVGRGRSETQYF
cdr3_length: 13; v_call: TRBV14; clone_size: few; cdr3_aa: CASSQSWDQPQHF
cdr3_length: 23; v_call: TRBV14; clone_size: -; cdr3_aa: CASSQGHLLGQDTWTRRQETQYF
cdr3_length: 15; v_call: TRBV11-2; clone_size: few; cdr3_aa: CASSLQGSMGRKLFF
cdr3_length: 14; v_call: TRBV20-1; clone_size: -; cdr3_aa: CSASSSGGADTQYF
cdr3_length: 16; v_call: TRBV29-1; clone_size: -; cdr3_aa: CSVEGGGATSPYEQYF
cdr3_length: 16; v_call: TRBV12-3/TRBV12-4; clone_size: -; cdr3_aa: CASSLSDRAAGNTIYF
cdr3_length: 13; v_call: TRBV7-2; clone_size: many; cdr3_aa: CASSSTGGREQYF
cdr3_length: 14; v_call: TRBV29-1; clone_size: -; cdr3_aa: CSVVRAEDAYEQYF
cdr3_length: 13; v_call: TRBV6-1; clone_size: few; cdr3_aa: CASGYLEDQPQHF
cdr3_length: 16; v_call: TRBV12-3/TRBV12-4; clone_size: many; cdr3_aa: CASSLGGPTAKNIQYF
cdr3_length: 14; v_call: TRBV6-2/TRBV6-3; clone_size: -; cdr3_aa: CASSKTGQLYEQYF
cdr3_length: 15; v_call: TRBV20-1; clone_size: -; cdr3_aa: CSARGGLGAHNEQFF
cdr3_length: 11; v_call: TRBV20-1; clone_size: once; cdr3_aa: CSATLASEQFF
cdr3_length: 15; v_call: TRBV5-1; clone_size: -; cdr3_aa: CASSLEGGGSRRQFF
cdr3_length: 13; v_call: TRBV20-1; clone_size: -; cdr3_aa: CSASISSGNTIYF
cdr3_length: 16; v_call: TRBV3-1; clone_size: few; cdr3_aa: CASSQSGTGYGNTIYF
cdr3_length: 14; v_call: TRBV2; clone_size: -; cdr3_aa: CARMRGQANTEAFF
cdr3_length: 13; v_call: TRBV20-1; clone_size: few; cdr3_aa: CSARDRPRYEQYF
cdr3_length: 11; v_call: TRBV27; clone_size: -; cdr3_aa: CASRGAGELFF
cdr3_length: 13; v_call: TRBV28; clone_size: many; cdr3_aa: CASSSDRVYGYTF
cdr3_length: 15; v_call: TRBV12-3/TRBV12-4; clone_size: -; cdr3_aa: CASSFDPGANYGYTF
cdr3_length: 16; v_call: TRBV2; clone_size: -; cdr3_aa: CASSEGPGLAGNEQFF
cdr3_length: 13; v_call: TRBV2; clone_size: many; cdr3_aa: CATKNREGDGYTF
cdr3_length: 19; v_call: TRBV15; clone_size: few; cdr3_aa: CATSRDPRRLGGRSTEAFF
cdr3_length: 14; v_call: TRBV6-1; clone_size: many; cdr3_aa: CASSLDQYAETQYF
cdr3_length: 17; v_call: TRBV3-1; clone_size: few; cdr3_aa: CASTPTGTSGNYNEQFF
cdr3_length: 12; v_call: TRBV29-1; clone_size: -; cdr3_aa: CSTRTGGSEAFF
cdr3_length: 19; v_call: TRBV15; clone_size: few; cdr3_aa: CATSRWPPRLAGEQETQYF
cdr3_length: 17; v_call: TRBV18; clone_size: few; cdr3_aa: CASSPPGDTLMNTEAFF
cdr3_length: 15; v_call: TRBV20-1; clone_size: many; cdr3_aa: CSARDWAGGNTEAFF
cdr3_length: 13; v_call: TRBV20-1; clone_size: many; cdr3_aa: CSARDEGRGTQYF
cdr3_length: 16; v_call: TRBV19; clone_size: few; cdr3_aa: CASTSGQGASNQPQHF
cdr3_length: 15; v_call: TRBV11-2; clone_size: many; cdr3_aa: CASSLVRDSTDTQYF
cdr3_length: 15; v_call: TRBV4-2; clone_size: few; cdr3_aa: CASSQFGWWGTEAFF